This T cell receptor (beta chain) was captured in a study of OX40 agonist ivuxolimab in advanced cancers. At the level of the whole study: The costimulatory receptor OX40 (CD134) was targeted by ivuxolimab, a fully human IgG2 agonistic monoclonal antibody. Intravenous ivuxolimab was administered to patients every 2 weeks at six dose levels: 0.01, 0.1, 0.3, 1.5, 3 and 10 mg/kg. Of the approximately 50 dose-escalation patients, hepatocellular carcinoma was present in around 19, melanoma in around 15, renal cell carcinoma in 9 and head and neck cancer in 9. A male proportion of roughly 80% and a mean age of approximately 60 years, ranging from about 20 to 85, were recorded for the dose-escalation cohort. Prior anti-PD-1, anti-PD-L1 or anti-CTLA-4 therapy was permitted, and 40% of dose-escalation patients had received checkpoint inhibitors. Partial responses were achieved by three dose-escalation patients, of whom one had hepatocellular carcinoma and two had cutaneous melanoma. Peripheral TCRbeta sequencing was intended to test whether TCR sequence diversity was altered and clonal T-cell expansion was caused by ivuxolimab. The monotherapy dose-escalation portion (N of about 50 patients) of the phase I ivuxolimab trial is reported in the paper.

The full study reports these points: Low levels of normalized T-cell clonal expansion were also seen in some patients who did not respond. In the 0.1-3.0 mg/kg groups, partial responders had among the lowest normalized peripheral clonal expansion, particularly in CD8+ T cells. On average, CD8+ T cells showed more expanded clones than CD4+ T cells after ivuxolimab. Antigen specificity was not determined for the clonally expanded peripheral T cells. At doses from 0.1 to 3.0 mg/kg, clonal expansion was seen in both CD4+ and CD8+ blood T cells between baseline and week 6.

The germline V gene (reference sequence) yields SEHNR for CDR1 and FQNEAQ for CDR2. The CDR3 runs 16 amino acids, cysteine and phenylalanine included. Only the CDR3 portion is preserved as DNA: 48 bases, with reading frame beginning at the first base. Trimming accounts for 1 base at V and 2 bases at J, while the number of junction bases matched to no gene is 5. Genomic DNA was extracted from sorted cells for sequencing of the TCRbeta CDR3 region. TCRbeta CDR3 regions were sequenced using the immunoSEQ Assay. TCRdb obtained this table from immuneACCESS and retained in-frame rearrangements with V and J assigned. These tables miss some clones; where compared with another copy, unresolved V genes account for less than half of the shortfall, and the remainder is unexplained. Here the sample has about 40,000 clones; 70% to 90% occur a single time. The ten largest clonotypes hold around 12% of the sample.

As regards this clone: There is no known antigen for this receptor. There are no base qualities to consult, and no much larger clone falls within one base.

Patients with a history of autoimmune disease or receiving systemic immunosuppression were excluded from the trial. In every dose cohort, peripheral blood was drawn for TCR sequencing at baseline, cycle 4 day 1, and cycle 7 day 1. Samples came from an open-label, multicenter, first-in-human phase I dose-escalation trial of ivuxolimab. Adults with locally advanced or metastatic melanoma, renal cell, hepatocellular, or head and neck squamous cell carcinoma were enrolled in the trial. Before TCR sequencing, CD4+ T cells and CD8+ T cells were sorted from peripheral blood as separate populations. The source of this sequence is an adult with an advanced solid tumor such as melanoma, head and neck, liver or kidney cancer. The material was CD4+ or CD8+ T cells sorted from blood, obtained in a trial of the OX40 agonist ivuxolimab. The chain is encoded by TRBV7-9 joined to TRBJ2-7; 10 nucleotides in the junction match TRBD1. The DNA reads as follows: TGTGCCAGCAGCTTAGATTCGGGGACAGGGGCCTACGAGCAGTACTTC. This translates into CASSLDSGTGAYEQYF.